This T cell receptor (beta chain) was sequenced during a study of vaccination effects on CD4 cells after COVID-19. For the study at large: Post-vaccine sampling took place a median of 72 days after the second dose.

On this clone: Its specificity is not known.

Repertoires were generated with immunoSEQ multiplex PCR, while TCRdb's copy carries only in-frame clones and drops some. The sample holds approximately 30,000 clones, just under 75% seen once. The culture ran for around 10 days before CD4+ T cells were isolated. It was two doses of either the BNT162b2 or mRNA-1273 vaccine that participants received. Each vaccine recipient was nucleocapsid antibody negative and had no prior SARS-CoV-2 infection. This CDR3 has 15 amino acids. This rearrangement joins TRBV1 to TRBJ1-2. TRBV1 is a recognized pseudogene. The sequence was obtained from a human donor who received a COVID-19 vaccine. The sample consisted of CD4+ T cells from PBMCs cultured without peptide, taken after COVID-19 vaccination. CDR3 in DNA: TGCACCAGCAGCCAACCCCCTCGGGGCGACTATGGCTACACCTTC. This gives the protein CTSSQPPRGDYGYTF.